The 24 T cell receptor beta chains below come from one sample, sequenced in a study of blood T cell repertoires in COVID-19. Here immunoSEQ multiplex PCR was the method, and the copy in TCRdb shows in-frame clones only, minus some. Found here are tens of thousands of clones, about 89% of them singletons; the top ten hold roughly 2.5%. Input material: peripheral blood. The source of these receptors is a man aged 50 or older with COVID-19, enrolled during active disease.

The chain uses TRBV3-1 (or the pseudogene TRBV3-2) and TRBJ1-3; a possible D gene is TRBD1 (6 bases). Germline CDR1 reads LGHDT; CDR2 reads YNNKEL (reference sequence). Trimming took off 5 bases at V and 2 bases at J, with 7 bases between the two ends. The CDR3 runs to 13 residues. The CDR3 sequence is CASSSGAGNTIYF. In nucleotides, the CDR3 is TGTGCCAGCAGCTCAGGGGCTGGAAACACCATATATTTT.

This clone was seen once. The chain joins TRBV6-1 to TRBJ2-1; 7 nucleotides agree with TRBD1. The CDR3 length is 15 residues. In germline, CDR1 is MNHNS, CDR2 SASEGT. V was clipped by 2 bases and J by 3 bases; unmatched bases: 4. CDR3 nucleotides: TGTGCCAGCAGTGAATGGGACAGAGTCTACAATGAGCAGTTCTTC. Translating gives CASSEWDRVYNEQFF.

This chain joins TRBV7-9 and TRBJ2-7; 10 bases are shared with TRBD1. Unmatched junction bases numbered 7, after V lost 6 bases and J lost 2 bases. This CDR3 has 15 amino acids. CDR1 is SEHNR, CDR2 FQNEAQ, per germline (reference sequence). The CDR3 sequence: CASSSDRGWPYEQYF. In DNA form, the CDR3 reads TGTGCCAGCAGTTCGGACAGGGGGTGGCCCTACGAGCAGTACTTC. The variable domain in full, completed from reference TRBV7-9 and TRBJ2-7, reads DTGVSQNPRHKITKRGQNVTFRCDPISEHNRLYWYRQTLGQGPEFLTYFQNEAQLEKSRLLSDRFSAERPKGSFSTLEIQRTEQGDSAMYLCASSSDRGWPYEQYFGPGTRLTVT.

The chain couples TRBV4-2 to TRBJ1-2, with 7 bases lining up with TRBD1. The CDR3 spans 10 residues. Trimming removed 5 bases from V and 14 bases from J; junction bases left unmatched: 5. The germline CDR1 and CDR2 sequences are LGHNA and YNFKEQ. Here the CDR3 DNA reads TGTGCCAGCAGCGGGACAGATCTTACCTTC. This sequence encodes CASSGTDLTF.

The chain couples TRBV6-5 to TRBJ2-1, with 12 bases identical to TRBD2. Germline trimming cut 6 bases from V and 3 bases from J; bases unmatched to any gene: 3. This CDR3 has 15 residues. Germline loops: CDR1 MNHEY, CDR2 SVGAGI. CDR3: CASSLAGGLYNEQFF. CDR3 bases: TGTGCCAGCAGCCTAGCGGGGGGGCTCTACAATGAGCAGTTCTTC.

The V call is TRBV9, the J call TRBJ1-1, with TRBD1 matching over 7 bases. Per the germline V gene, CDR1 is SGDLS and CDR2 is YYNGEE. The CDR3 totals 14 residues. V was clipped by 4 bases and J by 1 base; unmatched bases: 4. The CDR3 DNA sequence: TGTGCCAGCAGCAGACAGGGATCGAACACTGAAGCTTTCTTT. Encoded protein: CASSRQGSNTEAFF.

V and J are TRBV5-1 and TRBJ1-5, with TRBD1 matching over 9 bases. With 3 bases clipped from V and 6 bases from J, the junction kept 16 bases outside the gene matches. CDR3 size: 18 residues. In germline, CDR1 is SGHRS, CDR2 YFSETQ. The CDR3 protein is CASSSRPGTGSARQPQHF. In DNA form, the CDR3 reads TGCGCCAGCAGCTCCCGTCCCGGGACAGGGAGTGCTCGTCAGCCCCAGCATTTT.

J is TRBJ1-1 and V is TRBV7-3; weak D call: TRBD1 (5 bases). The ends were cut back, 3 bases at V and 1 base at J, with 9 bases in the middle. This CDR3 has 14 amino acids. The germline gives CDR1 SGHTA, CDR2 FQGTGA. The CDR3 region has the DNA TGTGCCAGCAGCTTGGTCAGGGAGAACACTGAAGCTTTCTTT. Amino acids: CASSLVRENTEAFF.

The chain employs TRBV3-1 (or the pseudogene TRBV3-2) and TRBJ1-5; tentative D call: TRBD1 (6 bases). From germline, CDR1 is LGHDT and CDR2 YNNKEL (reference sequence). CDR3 length equals 20 residues. Trimming pared 2 bases from V and 1 base from J, leaving 24 bases between. The DNA for the CDR3 is TGTGCCAGCAGCCAACCTTCCACATTCCTACAGGGCTTCAGCAATCAGCCCCAGCATTTT. Its translation is CASSQPSTFLQGFSNQPQHF.

The genes are TRBV6-1 and TRBJ1-3; unclear D gene. Trimming stripped 2 bases from V and 3 bases from J, with 8 bases between. Per the germline V gene, CDR1 is MNHNS and CDR2 is SASEGT. The CDR3 covers 14 residues. The CDR3 DNA is TGTGCCAGCAGTGAACGCGGCGGTGGAAACACCATATATTTT. This translates into CASSERGGGNTIYF.

The chain is built from TRBV5-1 and TRBJ2-3; 8 bases match TRBD2. V shed 4 bases, J shed 6 bases, and the junction held 10 bases outside the gene matches. From germline, CDR1 is SGHRS and CDR2 YFSETQ. The CDR3 runs to 15 residues. CDR3 DNA sequence: TGCGCCAGCAGCCCCGGGACTAGGGCTCCTGATACGCAGTATTTT. It codes for CASSPGTRAPDTQYF.

The rearrangement links TRBV27 to TRBJ1-6; the D gene is possibly TRBD1 (5 bases). The V gene's germline CDR1 is MNHEY and CDR2 SMNVEV (reference sequence). Trimming took 0 bases from V and 0 from J, leaving 6 bases between them. CDR3 size: 16 residues. CDR3 DNA sequence: TGTGCCAGCAGTTTATCGGGGGGCTCCTATAATTCACCCCTCCACTTT. As protein: CASSLSGGSYNSPLHF.

V and J are TRBV10-3 and TRBJ2-1; 14 bases are a match to TRBD2. This CDR3 has 18 residues. Looked up from germline, CDR1 is ENHRY and CDR2 is SYGVKD. Losses at the gene ends were 10 bases for V and 2 bases for J; bases not matched to a gene: 13. CDR3 bases: TGTGCCAGTTCGACCGGGACTAGCGGGGGCCGAACCTACAATGAGCAGTTCTTC. Protein product: CASSTGTSGGRTYNEQFF.

The rearrangement joins TRBV7-2 to TRBJ1-2; no firm D call. The CDR3 is made up of 14 amino acids. V lost 5 bases and J 4 bases, leaving 14 bases between the germline ends. CDR1 and CDR2 (germline): SGHTA, FQGNSA. As DNA, the CDR3 is TGTGCCAGCAGCCCATCAGTGGGAGGCTATGGCTACACCTTC. It translates to CASSPSVGGYGYTF.

This clone was observed once. The chain carries TRBV28 and TRBJ1-1; possible D gene TRBD1, 6 bases. The germline V and J ends were trimmed by 7 bases and 11 bases, with 23 bases remaining between them. The CDR3 length is 14 residues. Looked up from germline, CDR1 is MDHEN and CDR2 is SYDVKM. CDR3 region: CASTFRGTNGEAFF. The CDR3 DNA reads as TGTGCCAGCACCTTTAGGGGGACTAACGGGGAGGCTTTCTTT.

CDR3 sequence: CAAQNRDRSLSDGYTF. The CDR3 coding sequence is TGTGCCGCTCAAAACCGGGACAGGTCACTGAGCGATGGCTACACCTTC. The chain recombines TRBV10-3 with TRBJ1-2, with TRBD1 matching over 8 bases. The CDR3 is 16 residues long. CDR1 ENHRY and CDR2 SYGVKD come from the germline V gene. V trimming: 11 bases; J trimming: 6 bases; junction bases outside the gene matches: 20.

The CDR3 DNA reads as TGTGCCAGCAGCTTGATGACACCCCAGAATTCACCCCTCCACTTT. Its translation: CASSLMTPQNSPLHF. The chain joins TRBV2 to TRBJ1-6; D is unclear. Trimming took 6 bases from V and 7 from J, leaving 16 bases between them. This CDR3 is built from 15 residues. The germline gives CDR1 SNHLY, CDR2 FYNNEI.

The chain joins TRBV2 to TRBJ1-5; D is perhaps TRBD1 (5 bases). V was clipped by 8 bases and J by 3 bases, with 14 bases between them. Germline V gene data show CDR1 as SNHLY and CDR2 as FYNNEI. CDR3 length: 14 residues. CDR3 sequence: CASRQWRDNQPQHF. Here the CDR3 DNA reads TGTGCCAGCCGACAGTGGAGGGACAATCAGCCCCAGCATTTT.

V usage is TRBV6-2 or TRBV6-3 and J usage is TRBJ1-5; 7 bases are shared with TRBD1. CDR3 length: 16 amino acids. CDR1 MNHEY and CDR2 SVGEGT come from the germline V gene. The J segment lost 7 bases and the V segment lost 5 bases, leaving 14 bases of the junction unmatched. CDR3 sequence reads: CASSTIKGQLRQPQHF. The DNA of the CDR3 is TGTGCCAGCAGTACCATTAAGGGACAGCTCAGGCAGCCCCAGCATTTT.

This sequence joins TRBV6-5 and TRBJ1-5; no definite D call. Germline CDR1 MNHEY, CDR2 SVGAGI. CDR3 length equals 13 residues. Trimming took 6 bases from V and 7 from J, leaving 13 bases between them. The CDR3 protein is CASSPEVAQPQHF. The CDR3, as DNA: TGTGCCAGCAGCCCGGAGGTGGCCCAGCCCCAGCATTTT.

The J gene is TRBJ2-2, the V gene TRBV2, with unresolved D. Germline V gives CDR1 SNHLY, CDR2 FYNNEI. The CDR3 extends over 14 amino acids. Trimming pared 5 bases from V and 1 base from J, leaving 8 bases between. CDR3 region: CASSKTVNTGELFF. The CDR3 coding sequence is TGTGCCAGCAGTAAAACAGTGAACACCGGGGAGCTGTTTTTT.

The chain combines TRBV4-3 with TRBJ2-3; tentative D call: TRBD1 (6 bases). V shed 0 bases and J shed 2 bases, with 9 bases lying between them. Looked up from germline, CDR1 is LGHNA and CDR2 is YSLEER. The CDR3 runs 15 residues. CDR3 bases: TGCGCCAGCAGCCAAGAAAACAGGGCCACAGATACGCAGTATTTT. This gives the protein CASSQENRATDTQYF.

This clone appeared a single time. The chain carries TRBV7-2 and TRBJ1-4, with TRBD1 matching over 8 bases. The V gene end was trimmed by 4 bases and the J gene end by 0 bases; junction bases not matched to a gene: 10. This CDR3 has 18 residues. Germline values: CDR1 SGHTA, CDR2 FQGNSA. As DNA, the CDR3 is TGTGCCAGCAGCTCCAGGGGGCCGAACCCCCCAACTAATGAAAAACTGTTTTTT. Residues: CASSSRGPNPPTNEKLFF.

The rearrangement joins TRBV27 to TRBJ2-7; tentatively, D is TRBD1 (5 bases). The V and J ends lost 5 bases and 6 bases respectively, with 20 bases between them. CDR3 length: 15 amino acids. Germline CDR1 MNHEY, CDR2 SMNVEV (reference sequence). CDR3 bases: TGTGCCAGCAGTCGAATAGGGGCACCAAGGGGCGAGCAGTACTTC. Translation gives CASSRIGAPRGEQYF.